This T cell receptor beta chain comes out of a study of blood T cell repertoires in COVID-19. Study as a whole: Sites across the United States, Italy and Spain contributed samples from acute and convalescent COVID-19. T cells, B-cell-depleted T cells, or PBMCs supplied cDNA or gDNA.

The CDR3 has 13 amino acids. V lost 1 base and J 1 base, leaving 4 bases between the germline ends. Germline CDR1 reads LNHDA; CDR2 reads SQIVND (reference sequence). Of note for this clone: Other DNA sequences in this sample translate to the same CDR3.

Original handling: Estimation of nucleated cell counts was performed using reference gene primer amplification. Sequenced by immunoSEQ multiplex PCR; TCRdb stores in-frame clones only, minus some. V and J calls and clone size come straight from that table; D and trimming were deduced from the DNA. The data show roughly 300,000 clones, 88% seen once. This receptor was identified in a man between 18 and 35 years old with active or convalescent COVID-19. Sequencing was performed on peripheral blood. The chain joins TRBV19 to TRBJ1-1; the D is unclear. CDR3 loop: CASSIVQNTEAFF. Written as DNA, the CDR3 is TGTGCCAGTAGTATAGTCCAGAACACTGAAGCTTTCTTT.